Listed below are T cell receptor beta chains from one sample, sequenced in a study of cytomegalovirus exposure and HLA in healthy donors. Libraries were prepared by immunoSEQ multiplex PCR; TCRdb keeps only in-frame clonotypes and omits some of them. The sample includes under 250,000 clones, about nine tenths of them seen just once. Sequences were obtained from PBMCs. The receptors here all came from a woman aged 18-29 years in good health and CMV-seropositive. Each CDR3 is given with its conserved first and last residue. D genes are given only for firm matches. Size is omitted from some rows. Given values are once, few, many or a class for expanded clones.

v_gene	d_gene	j_gene	len	abundance	CDR3nt	CDR3aa
TRBV5-1	.	TRBJ2-3	15	.	TGCGCCAGCAGCTTGACGCAGGGCTACGCAGATACGCAGTATTTT	CASSLTQGYADTQYF
TRBV9	.	TRBJ2-1	20	.	TGTGCCAGCTCCAAGTACCCACTTCCGTCCCTGCAAAGCTCCTACAATGAGCAGTTCTTC	CASSKYPLPSLQSSYNEQFF
TRBV15	.	TRBJ2-3	16	.	TGTGCCACCAGCAGAGATTTAGGGGGTCCCACAGATACGCAGTATTTT	CATSRDLGGPTDTQYF
TRBV7-9	.	TRBJ2-7	13	.	TGTGCCAGCAGCTCCGGGGGGCCCTACGAGCAGTACTTC	CASSSGGPYEQYF
TRBV9	TRBD2	TRBJ2-2	16	.	TGTGCCAGCAGCGTAGAATCGGGACTAGCTTCAGGGGAGCTGTTTTTT	CASSVESGLASGELFF
TRBV5-4	TRBD1	TRBJ1-2	13	.	TGTGCCAGCAGCACGGGGACAGCCTATGGCTACACCTTC	CASSTGTAYGYTF
TRBV2	.	TRBJ2-3	13	.	TGTGCCAGCAGTGAGCAGGGGCTGGATACGCAGTATTTT	CASSEQGLDTQYF
TRBV9	TRBD2	TRBJ2-7	15	.	TGTGCCAGCAGCGGAGGTGGTAGCGGGACCTACGAGCAGTACTTC	CASSGGGSGTYEQYF
TRBV4-2	.	TRBJ2-6	20	.	TGTGCCAGCAGCCAAGGGGCCCTAGCTAGCGTATTCTCTGGGGCCAACGTCCTGACTTTC	CASSQGALASVFSGANVLTF
TRBV20-1	.	TRBJ2-7	11	few	TGCAGTGCTCGCGGCTCCTACGAGCAGTACTTC	CSARGSYEQYF
TRBV9	TRBD2	TRBJ2-2	19	.	TGTGCCAGCAGCGTACCCGAGACTAGCGCCTTCGTTAGCACCGGGGAGCTGTTTTTT	CASSVPETSAFVSTGELFF
TRBV4-1	.	TRBJ2-7	12	.	TGCGCCAGCAGCCAACAGGGGAACGAGCAGTACTTC	CASSQQGNEQYF
TRBV28	.	TRBJ2-3	16	.	TGTGCCAGCAGCTTAGGACTTTTAACTAGCACAGATACGCAGTATTTT	CASSLGLLTSTDTQYF
TRBV9	.	TRBJ2-5	19	.	TGTGCCAGCAGCCACTACACCACAGGGACCGGGCGATACGGGGAGACCCAGTACTTC	CASSHYTTGTGRYGETQYF
TRBV19	TRBD2	TRBJ2-7	13	.	TGTGCCAGTAGTATGGAGCGGGAGGGCGAGCAGTACTTC	CASSMEREGEQYF
TRBV28	TRBD2	TRBJ2-7	18	.	TGTGCCAGCAGTTTTGCGCGGATTCTGGGGACTAGAGCCTACGAGCAGTACTTC	CASSFARILGTRAYEQYF
TRBV28	.	TRBJ1-1	13	.	TGTGCCAGCACCGTACGCTGGAGCGTTGAAGCTTTCTTT	CASTVRWSVEAFF
TRBV2	TRBD1	TRBJ2-7	14	once	TGTGCCAGCCAGGGGGACAGGTCCATCCACGAGCAGTACTTC	CASQGDRSIHEQYF
TRBV19	TRBD1	TRBJ1-5	14	.	TGTGCCAGTAGTATGACAGGGCCTATGCAGCCCCAGCATTTT	CASSMTGPMQPQHF
TRBV7-9	.	TRBJ2-1	15	few	TGTGCCAGTACCAAAGGGGGACTAAGGTACAATGAGCAGTTCTTC	CASTKGGLRYNEQFF
TRBV5-1	TRBD1	TRBJ1-4	17	.	TGCGCCAGCAGCCCACCAACAGGGACAGCAACTAATGAAAAACTGTTTTTT	CASSPPTGTATNEKLFF
TRBV29-1	.	TRBJ2-7	14	.	TGCAGCGTTGTTATCCCCCTGAGGCCCTACGAGCAGTACTTC	CSVVIPLRPYEQYF
TRBV9	TRBD1	TRBJ2-7	15	.	TGTGCCAGCAGCGTAGAGGGGACAGTGAGCTACGAGCAGTACTTC	CASSVEGTVSYEQYF
TRBV28	.	TRBJ2-2	13	.	TGTGCCAGCAGTCAGGCTTTTCCCGGGGAGCTGTTTTTT	CASSQAFPGELFF
TRBV10-2	TRBD2	TRBJ2-2	15	.	TGCGCCAGCAGTGACTCTGGACTAGGGGTCGGGGAGCTGTTTTTT	CASSDSGLGVGELFF
TRBV27	TRBD2	TRBJ2-7	14	once	TGTGCCAGCAGTTTCGGGAGGGCCTCCTACGAGCAGTACTTC	CASSFGRASYEQYF
TRBV25-1	.	TRBJ2-7	13	.	TGTGCCAGCAGTTCGACTGAGGGAACGGAGCAGTACTTC	CASSSTEGTEQYF
TRBV5-6	.	TRBJ1-5	15	.	TGTGCCAGCAGCTCCACACCTTATAGCAATCAGCCCCAGCATTTT	CASSSTPYSNQPQHF
TRBV15	TRBD1	TRBJ2-2	16	.	TGTGCCACCAGCAGAAACAGGGGGGCGAACACCGGGGAGCTGTTTTTT	CATSRNRGANTGELFF
TRBV18	.	TRBJ1-5	13	once	TGTGCCAGCTCACGAGGAGGGGACCAGCCCCAGCATTTT	CASSRGGDQPQHF
TRBV27	TRBD2	TRBJ2-1	14	.	TGTGCCAGCAGTCTAGCGGGGGAGAACAATGAGCAGTTCTTC	CASSLAGENNEQFF
TRBV7-3	TRBD1	TRBJ2-2	18	once	TGTGCCAGCAGCTTATCCCCCAGGACAGGGACCAACACCGGGGAGCTGTTTTTT	CASSLSPRTGTNTGELFF
TRBV5-1	.	TRBJ1-2	16	once	TGCGCCAGCAGCTTGCTCCAGGGCCCGCCCGGGAGTGGCTACACCTTC	CASSLLQGPPGSGYTF
TRBV19	.	TRBJ1-2	16	.	TGTGCCAGTAGTTATGTGGGTTCAGGGTTTAGTTTAGGCTACACCTTC	CASSYVGSGFSLGYTF
TRBV5-4	.	TRBJ1-1	12	.	TGTGCCAGCAGCTCGGACTCCCGGAAGGTTTTCTTT	CASSSDSRKVFF